The clone carrying this T cell receptor (beta chain) appeared a few times. The source of the sample is a study of radiotherapy plus CTLA-4 blockade in lung cancer. This CDR3 region has 13 residues. Losses at the gene ends were 6 bases for V and 4 bases for J; bases not matched to a gene: 4. The V gene's germline CDR1 is MDHEN and CDR2 SYDVKM. Some clones are missing from TCRdb's copy, which holds only in-frame ones; the method was immunoSEQ multiplex PCR. The repertoire consists of tens of thousands of clones, with around 77% occurring once and the leading ten covering over 8.5%. Sequenced material: peripheral blood, taken from a patient treated with radiotherapy plus ipilimumab. This receptor was identified in a human donor with non-small cell lung cancer who had stable disease on radiotherapy plus ipilimumab. V usage is TRBV28 and J usage is TRBJ1-2; 8 bases map to TRBD1. DNA of the CDR3: TGTGCCAGCAGGTGGACAGGGAGCTATGGCTACACCTTC. Translated: CASRWTGSYGYTF.